This TCR beta chain was recovered during a study of blood T cell repertoires in COVID-19. Study information: Acute-phase and convalescent COVID-19 samples originated in the United States, Italy and Spain.

CDR3 length equals 14 residues. V was clipped by 4 bases and J by 5 bases, with 14 bases between them. Germline V gene lookup returns CDR1 SGHDN and CDR2 FVKESK. The age range of participants was about 18 to 95 years, with residence in approximately 25 US areas. The recovered donors of Cohort 3 showed two negative PCRs, clearance, or symptom resolution. Here immunoSEQ multiplex PCR was the method, and the copy in TCRdb shows in-frame clones only, minus some. The data show 330,000 or so clones, approximately 92% seen once. This clonotype was obtained from a woman under 40 who had recovered from COVID-19. Material: PBMCs or T cells enriched from blood (not recorded which). The chain couples TRBV14 to TRBJ2-5, with TRBD1 as a possible D gene (6 bases). The CDR3 DNA reads TGTGCCAGCAGCCCTAGACAGGCGGGCGAGACCCAGTACTTC. It specifies CASSPRQAGETQYF.